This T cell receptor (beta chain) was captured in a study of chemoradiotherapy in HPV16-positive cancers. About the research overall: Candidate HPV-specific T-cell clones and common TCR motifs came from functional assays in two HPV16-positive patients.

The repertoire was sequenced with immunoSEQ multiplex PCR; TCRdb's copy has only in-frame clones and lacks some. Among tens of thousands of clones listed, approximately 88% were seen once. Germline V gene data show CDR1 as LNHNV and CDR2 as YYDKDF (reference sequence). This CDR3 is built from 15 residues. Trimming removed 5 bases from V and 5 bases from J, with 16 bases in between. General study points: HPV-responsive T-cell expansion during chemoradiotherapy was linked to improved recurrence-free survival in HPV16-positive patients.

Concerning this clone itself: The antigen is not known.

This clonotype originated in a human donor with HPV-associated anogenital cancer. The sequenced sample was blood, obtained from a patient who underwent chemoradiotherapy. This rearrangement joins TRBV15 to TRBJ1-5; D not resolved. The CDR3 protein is CATSLHGSRDQPQHF. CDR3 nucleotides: TGTGCCACCAGCTTACACGGCTCAAGAGATCAGCCCCAGCATTTT.